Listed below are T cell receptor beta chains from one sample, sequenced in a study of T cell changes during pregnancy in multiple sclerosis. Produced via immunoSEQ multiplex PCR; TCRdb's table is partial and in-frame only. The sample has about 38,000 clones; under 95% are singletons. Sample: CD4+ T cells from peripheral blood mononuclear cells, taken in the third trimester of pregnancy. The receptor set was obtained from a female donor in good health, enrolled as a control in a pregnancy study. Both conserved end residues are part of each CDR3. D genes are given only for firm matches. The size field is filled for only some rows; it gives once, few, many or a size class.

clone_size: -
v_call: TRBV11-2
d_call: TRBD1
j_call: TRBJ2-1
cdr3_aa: CASSTDRGWYNEQFF
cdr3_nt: TGTGCCAGCAGCACGGACAGGGGTTGGTACAATGAGCAGTTCTTC

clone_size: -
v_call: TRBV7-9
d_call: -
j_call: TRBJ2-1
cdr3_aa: CASSFPQGGYNEQFF
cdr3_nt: TGTGCCAGCAGCTTTCCCCAGGGAGGATACAATGAGCAGTTCTTC

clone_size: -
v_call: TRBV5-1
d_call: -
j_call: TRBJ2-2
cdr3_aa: CASTSTASNTGELFF
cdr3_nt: TGCGCCAGCACTTCGACAGCCTCGAACACCGGGGAGCTGTTTTTT

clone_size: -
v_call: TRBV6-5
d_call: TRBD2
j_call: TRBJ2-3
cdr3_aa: CASRSSGGDTQYF
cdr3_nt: TGTGCCAGCAGATCTAGCGGGGGAGATACGCAGTATTTT

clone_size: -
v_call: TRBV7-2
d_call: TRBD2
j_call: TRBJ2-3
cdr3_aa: CASSLNRLASGRNTQYF
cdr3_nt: TGTGCCAGCAGCTTAAATCGTTTAGCTAGCGGGAGGAATACGCAGTATTTT

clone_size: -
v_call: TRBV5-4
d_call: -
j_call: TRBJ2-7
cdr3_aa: CASSRTAYEQYF
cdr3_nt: TGTGCCAGCAGCCGGACAGCATACGAGCAGTACTTC

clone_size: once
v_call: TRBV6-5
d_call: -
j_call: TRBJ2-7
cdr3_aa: CASRRGSTYEQYF
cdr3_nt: TGTGCCAGCCGTCGCGGGTCAACCTACGAGCAGTACTTC

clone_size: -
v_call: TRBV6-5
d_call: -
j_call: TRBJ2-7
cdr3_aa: CASSYELSYEQYF
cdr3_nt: TGTGCCAGCAGTTACGAACTTTCATACGAGCAGTACTTC

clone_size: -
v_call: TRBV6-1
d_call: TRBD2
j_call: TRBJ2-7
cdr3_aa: CASFHPSAGGKEQYF
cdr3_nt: TGTGCCAGCTTCCACCCCTCAGCGGGGGGCAAGGAGCAGTACTTC

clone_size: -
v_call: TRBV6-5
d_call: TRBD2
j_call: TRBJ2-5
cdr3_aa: CASSLAGGPETQYF
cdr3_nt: TGTGCCAGCAGCCTAGCGGGGGGGCCTGAGACCCAGTACTTC

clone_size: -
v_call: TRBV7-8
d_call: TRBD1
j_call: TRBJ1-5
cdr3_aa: CASSSPTRDRAWSNQPQHF
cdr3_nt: TGTGCCAGCAGCTCACCCACCCGGGACAGGGCTTGGAGCAATCAGCCCCAGCATTTT

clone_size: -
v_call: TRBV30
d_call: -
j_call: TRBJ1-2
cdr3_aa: CAWRIFGGGIGYTF
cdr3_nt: TGTGCCTGGAGGATTTTCGGGGGGGGAATTGGCTACACCTTC

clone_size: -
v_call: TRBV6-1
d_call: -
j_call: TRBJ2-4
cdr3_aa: CAIGNIRIQYF
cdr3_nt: TGTGCCATCGGGAATATAAGGATTCAGTACTTC

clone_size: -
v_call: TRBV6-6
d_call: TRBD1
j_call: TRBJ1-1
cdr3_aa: CASRLQGRTEAFF
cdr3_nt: TGTGCCAGCAGATTACAGGGGAGGACTGAAGCTTTCTTT

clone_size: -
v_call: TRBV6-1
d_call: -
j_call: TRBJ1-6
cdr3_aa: CASNEPFSSYNSPLHF
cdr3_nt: TGTGCCAGCAATGAACCCTTCAGCTCCTATAATTCACCCCTCCACTTT

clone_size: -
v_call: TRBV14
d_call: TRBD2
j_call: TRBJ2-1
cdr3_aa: CASSPLLGWTSGMSEQFF
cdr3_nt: TGTGCCAGCAGCCCTCTGTTGGGCTGGACTAGCGGGATGAGTGAGCAGTTCTTC

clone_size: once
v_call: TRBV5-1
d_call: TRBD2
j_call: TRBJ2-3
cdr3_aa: CASKFGGDTDTQYF
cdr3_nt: TGCGCCAGCAAGTTTGGGGGGGACACAGATACGCAGTATTTT

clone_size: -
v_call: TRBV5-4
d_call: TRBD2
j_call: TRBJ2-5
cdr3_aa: CASNGGDYGTQYF
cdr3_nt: TGTGCCAGCAACGGGGGGGACTACGGGACCCAGTACTTC

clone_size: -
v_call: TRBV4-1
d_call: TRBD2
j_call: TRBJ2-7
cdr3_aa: CASSQGLLAGGASYEQYF
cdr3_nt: TGCGCCAGCAGCCAAGGCTTGCTAGCGGGGGGGGCCTCCTACGAGCAGTACTTC

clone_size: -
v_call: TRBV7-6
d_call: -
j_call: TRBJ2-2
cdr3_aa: CASSRDVPGKGTGELFF
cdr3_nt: TGTGCCAGCAGCCGAGACGTCCCAGGGAAAGGTACCGGGGAGCTGTTTTTT

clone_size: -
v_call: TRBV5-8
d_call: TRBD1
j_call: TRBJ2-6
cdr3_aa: CATRRRQGNSGANVLTF
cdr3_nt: TGTGCCACCCGCCGCCGACAGGGAAACTCTGGGGCCAACGTCCTGACTTTC

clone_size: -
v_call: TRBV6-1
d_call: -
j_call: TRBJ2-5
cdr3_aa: CASSEGRLTQYF
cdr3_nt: TGTGCCAGCAGTGAAGGTAGACTCACCCAGTACTTC

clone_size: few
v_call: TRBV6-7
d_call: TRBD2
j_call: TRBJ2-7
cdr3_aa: CASSTGLPYEQYF
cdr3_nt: TGTGCCAGCAGTACGGGACTACCCTACGAGCAGTACTTC

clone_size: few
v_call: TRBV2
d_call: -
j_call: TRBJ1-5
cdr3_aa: CASSDRAGSQPQHF
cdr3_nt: TGTGCCAGCAGTGATAGGGCGGGGTCTCAGCCCCAGCATTTT

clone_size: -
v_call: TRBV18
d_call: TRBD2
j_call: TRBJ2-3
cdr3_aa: CASSPMTPGAGGADTQYF
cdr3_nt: TGTGCCAGCTCACCAATGACCCCCGGGGCGGGGGGGGCAGATACGCAGTATTTT

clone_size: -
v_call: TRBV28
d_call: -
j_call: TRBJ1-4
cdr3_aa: CASGEYEKLFF
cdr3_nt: TGTGCCAGCGGAGAGTATGAAAAACTGTTTTTT

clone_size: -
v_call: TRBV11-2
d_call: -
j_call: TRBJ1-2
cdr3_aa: CASSPDSRSSYGYTF
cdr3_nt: TGTGCCAGCAGCCCCGACAGTCGTAGTTCGTATGGCTACACCTTC

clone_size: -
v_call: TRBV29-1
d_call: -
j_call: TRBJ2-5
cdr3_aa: CSAEGEGRGETQYF
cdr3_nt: TGCAGCGCCGAGGGGGAGGGCCGGGGGGAGACCCAGTACTTC

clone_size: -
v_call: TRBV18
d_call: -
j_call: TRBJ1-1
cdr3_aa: CASSPRGGVGNTEAFF
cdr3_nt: TGTGCCAGCTCACCACGTGGCGGGGTAGGAAACACCGAAGCTTTCTTT

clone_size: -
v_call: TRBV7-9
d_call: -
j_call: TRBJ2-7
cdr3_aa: CAGHPEPPYEQYF
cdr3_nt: TGTGCCGGGCATCCCGAGCCTCCCTACGAGCAGTACTTC

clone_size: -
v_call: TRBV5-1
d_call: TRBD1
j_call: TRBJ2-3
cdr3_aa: CASSWRDRGTDTQYF
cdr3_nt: TGCGCCAGCAGCTGGCGGGACAGGGGCACAGATACGCAGTATTTT

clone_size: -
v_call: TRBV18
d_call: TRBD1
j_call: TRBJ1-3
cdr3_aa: CASSDRGRFGNTIYF
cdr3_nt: TGTGCCAGCTCGGACAGGGGCAGATTTGGAAACACCATATATTTT

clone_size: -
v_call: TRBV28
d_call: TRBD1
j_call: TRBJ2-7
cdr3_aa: CASSLPGTGLIEQYF
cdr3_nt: TGTGCCAGCAGCTTGCCCGGGACAGGGCTAATCGAGCAGTACTTC

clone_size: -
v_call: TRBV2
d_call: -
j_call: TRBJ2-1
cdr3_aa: CASNSDTYNEQFF
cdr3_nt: TGTGCCAGCAACTCGGACACTTACAATGAGCAGTTCTTC

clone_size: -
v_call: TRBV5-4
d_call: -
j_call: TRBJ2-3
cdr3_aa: CASSLFSRGSTDTQYF
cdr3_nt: TGTGCCAGCAGCTTGTTCAGCAGGGGTAGCACAGATACGCAGTATTTT

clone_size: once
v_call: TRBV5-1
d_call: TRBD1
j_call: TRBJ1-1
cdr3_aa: CASSTGVRTGSSTEAFF
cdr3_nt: TGCGCCAGCAGCACAGGTGTAAGGACAGGGTCGAGCACTGAAGCTTTCTTT

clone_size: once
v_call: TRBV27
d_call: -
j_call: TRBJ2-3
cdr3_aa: CASRGVTDTQYF
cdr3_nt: TGTGCCAGCAGAGGGGTTACAGATACGCAGTATTTT

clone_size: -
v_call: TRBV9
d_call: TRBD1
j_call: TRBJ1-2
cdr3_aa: CASSVQGAGDYGYTF
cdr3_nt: TGTGCCAGCAGCGTGCAGGGGGCGGGTGACTATGGCTACACCTTC

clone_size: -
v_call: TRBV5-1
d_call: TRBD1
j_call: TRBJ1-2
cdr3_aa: CASSLRDSYLGYTF
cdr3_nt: TGCGCCAGCAGCTTGAGGGACAGCTATTTAGGCTACACCTTC

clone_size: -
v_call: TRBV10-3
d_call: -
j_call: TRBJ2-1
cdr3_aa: CAMSVSWDNEQFF
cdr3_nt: TGTGCCATGAGCGTGAGCTGGGACAATGAGCAGTTCTTC

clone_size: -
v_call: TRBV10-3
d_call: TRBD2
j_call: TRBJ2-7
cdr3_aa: CAISKGLAGISYEQYF
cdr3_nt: TGTGCCATCAGTAAGGGACTAGCGGGAATCAGCTACGAGCAGTACTTC

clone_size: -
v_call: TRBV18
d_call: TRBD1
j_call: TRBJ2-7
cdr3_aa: CASSVGQGGFYEQYF
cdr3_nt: TGTGCCAGCTCAGTCGGACAGGGGGGGTTTTACGAGCAGTACTTC

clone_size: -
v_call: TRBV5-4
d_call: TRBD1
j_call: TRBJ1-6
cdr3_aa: CASRQTGTRSPLHF
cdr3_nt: TGTGCCAGCAGACAGACAGGGACAAGGTCACCCCTCCACTTT

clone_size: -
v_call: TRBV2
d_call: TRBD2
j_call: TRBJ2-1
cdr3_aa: CATVPRERLKNEQFF
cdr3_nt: TGTGCCACGGTCCCGCGGGAGAGGCTTAAAAATGAGCAGTTCTTC

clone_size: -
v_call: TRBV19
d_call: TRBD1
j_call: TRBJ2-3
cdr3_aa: CASKGQGTDTQYF
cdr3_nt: TGTGCCAGTAAGGGACAGGGGACAGATACGCAGTATTTT

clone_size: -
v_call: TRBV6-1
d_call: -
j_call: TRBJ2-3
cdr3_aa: CASSEDWKGWADTQYF
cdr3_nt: TGTGCCAGCAGTGAAGACTGGAAGGGGTGGGCAGATACGCAGTATTTT

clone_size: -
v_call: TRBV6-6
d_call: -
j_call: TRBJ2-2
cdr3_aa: CASSRGGAGELFF
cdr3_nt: TGTGCCAGCAGCCGGGGAGGTGCCGGGGAGCTGTTTTTT